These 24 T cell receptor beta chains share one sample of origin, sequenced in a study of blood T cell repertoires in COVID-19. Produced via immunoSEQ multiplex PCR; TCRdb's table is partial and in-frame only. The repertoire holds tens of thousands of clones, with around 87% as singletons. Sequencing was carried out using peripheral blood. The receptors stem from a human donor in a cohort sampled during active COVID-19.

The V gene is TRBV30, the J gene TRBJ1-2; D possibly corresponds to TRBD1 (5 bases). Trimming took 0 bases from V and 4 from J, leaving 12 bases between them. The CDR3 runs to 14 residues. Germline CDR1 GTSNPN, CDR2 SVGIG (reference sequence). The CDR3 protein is CAWSVVGVVYGYTF. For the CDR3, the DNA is TGTGCCTGGAGTGTAGTAGGGGTTGTCTATGGCTACACCTTC.

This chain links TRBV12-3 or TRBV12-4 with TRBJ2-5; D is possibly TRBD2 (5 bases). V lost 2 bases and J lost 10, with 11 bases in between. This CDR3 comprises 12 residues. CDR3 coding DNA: TGTGCCAGCAGTTTAACGGGATCTGGCCAGTACTTC. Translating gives CASSLTGSGQYF.

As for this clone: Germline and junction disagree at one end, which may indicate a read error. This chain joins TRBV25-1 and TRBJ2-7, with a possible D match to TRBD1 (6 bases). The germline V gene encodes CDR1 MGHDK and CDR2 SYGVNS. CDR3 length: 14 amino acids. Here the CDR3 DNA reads TGTGCCAGCAGTGAATACAGGGGCAGTTACGGGCAGTACTTC. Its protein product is CASSEYRGSYGQYF.

CDR3 DNA sequence: TGTGCCAGCAGTTACGGGGACAGGGGTCGCACAGATACGCAGTATTTT. It specifies CASSYGDRGRTDTQYF. The chain is built from TRBV6-6 and TRBJ2-3, with 10 bases aligning to TRBD1. The CDR3 is made up of 16 amino acids. CDR1 MNHNY and CDR2 SVGAGI come from the germline V gene (reference sequence). The junction had 3 bases not matched to a gene; V was cut back by 2 bases and J by 1 base.

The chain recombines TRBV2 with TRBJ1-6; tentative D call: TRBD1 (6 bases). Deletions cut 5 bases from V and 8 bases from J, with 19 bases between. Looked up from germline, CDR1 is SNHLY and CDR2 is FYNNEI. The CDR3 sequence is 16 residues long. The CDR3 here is CASSTTHRAGYSPLHF. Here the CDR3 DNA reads TGTGCCAGCAGTACGACCCACAGGGCGGGTTATTCACCCCTCCACTTT.

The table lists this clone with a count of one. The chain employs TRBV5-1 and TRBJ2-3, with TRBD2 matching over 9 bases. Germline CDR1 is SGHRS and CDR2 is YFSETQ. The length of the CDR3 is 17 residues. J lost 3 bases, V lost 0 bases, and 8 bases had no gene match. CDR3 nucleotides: TGCGCCAGCAGCTTGGCTGGGCGGGGGGGCCTGACAGATACGCAGTATTTT. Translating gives CASSLAGRGGLTDTQYF.

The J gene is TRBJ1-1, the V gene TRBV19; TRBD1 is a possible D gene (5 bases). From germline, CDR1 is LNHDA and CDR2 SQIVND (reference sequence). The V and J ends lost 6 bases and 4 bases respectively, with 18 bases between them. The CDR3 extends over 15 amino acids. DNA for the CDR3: TGTGCCAGTAGCACCCAGTGGGGACTGGCCACTGAAGCTTTCTTT. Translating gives CASSTQWGLATEAFF.

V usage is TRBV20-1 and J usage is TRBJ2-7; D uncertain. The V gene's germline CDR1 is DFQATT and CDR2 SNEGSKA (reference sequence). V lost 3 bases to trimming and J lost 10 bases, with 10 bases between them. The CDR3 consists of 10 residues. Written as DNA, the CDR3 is TGCAGTGCTAGGGCCCTTAATCAGTACTTC. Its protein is CSARALNQYF.

CDR3: CASSQVTGAGNTIYF. The CDR3 region has the DNA TGTGCCAGCAGCCAAGTTACGGGGGCTGGAAACACCATATATTTT. The chain employs TRBV4-2 and TRBJ1-3; TRBD1 might be the D (5 bases). The CDR3 has 15 amino acids. Trimming shortened V by 1 base and J by 2 bases, and 9 bases separated the two germline ends. Germline assignment: CDR1 LGHNA and CDR2 YNFKEQ.

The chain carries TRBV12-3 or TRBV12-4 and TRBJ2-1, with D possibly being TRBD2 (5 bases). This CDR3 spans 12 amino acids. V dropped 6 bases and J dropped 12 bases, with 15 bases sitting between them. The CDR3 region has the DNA TGTGCCAGCAGCCTAGCTCCTTCATTGCAGTTCTTC. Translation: CASSLAPSLQFF.

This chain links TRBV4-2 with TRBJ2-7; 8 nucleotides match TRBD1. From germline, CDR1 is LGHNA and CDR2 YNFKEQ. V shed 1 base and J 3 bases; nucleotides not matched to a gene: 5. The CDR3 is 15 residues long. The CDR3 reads CASSQVVDRDYEQYF. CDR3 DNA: TGTGCCAGCAGCCAAGTGGTGGACAGGGACTACGAGCAGTACTTC.

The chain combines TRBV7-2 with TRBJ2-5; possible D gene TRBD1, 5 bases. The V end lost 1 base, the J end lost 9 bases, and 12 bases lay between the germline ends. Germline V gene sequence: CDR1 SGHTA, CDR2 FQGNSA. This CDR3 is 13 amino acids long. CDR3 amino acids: CASSLGTTQAQYF. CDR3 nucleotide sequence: TGTGCCAGCAGCTTAGGGACAACTCAGGCCCAGTACTTC.

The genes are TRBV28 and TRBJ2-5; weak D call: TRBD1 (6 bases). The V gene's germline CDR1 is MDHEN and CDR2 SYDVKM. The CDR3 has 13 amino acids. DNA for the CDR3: TGTGCAGCCATGAGGGGGAATGGAGAGACCCAGTACTTC. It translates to CAAMRGNGETQYF.

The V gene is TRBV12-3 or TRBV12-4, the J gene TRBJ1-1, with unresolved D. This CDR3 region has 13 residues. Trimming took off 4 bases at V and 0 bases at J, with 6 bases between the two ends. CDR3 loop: CASSSAMNTEAFF. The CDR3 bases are TGTGCCAGCAGTTCAGCCATGAACACTGAAGCTTTCTTT.

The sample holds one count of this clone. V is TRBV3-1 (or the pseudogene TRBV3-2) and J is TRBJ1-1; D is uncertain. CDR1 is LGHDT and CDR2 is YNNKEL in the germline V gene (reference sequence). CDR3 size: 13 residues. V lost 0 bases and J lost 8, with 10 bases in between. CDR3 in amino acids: CASSQDRTAEAFF. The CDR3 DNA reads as TGTGCCAGCAGCCAAGATCGCACAGCCGAAGCTTTCTTT.

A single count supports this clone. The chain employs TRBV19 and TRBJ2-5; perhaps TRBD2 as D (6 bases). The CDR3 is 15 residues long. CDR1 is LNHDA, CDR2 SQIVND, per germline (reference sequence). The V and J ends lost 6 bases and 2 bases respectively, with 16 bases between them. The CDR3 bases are TGTGCCAGTAGATCCCTGAGCGGGTATCAAGAGACCCAGTACTTC. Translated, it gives CASRSLSGYQETQYF.

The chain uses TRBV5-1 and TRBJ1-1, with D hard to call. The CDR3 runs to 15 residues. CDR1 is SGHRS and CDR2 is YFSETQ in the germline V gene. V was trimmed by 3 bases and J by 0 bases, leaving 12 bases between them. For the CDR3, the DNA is TGCGCCAGCAGCTCCTCGCGACTCCTGAACACTGAAGCTTTCTTT. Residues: CASSSSRLLNTEAFF.

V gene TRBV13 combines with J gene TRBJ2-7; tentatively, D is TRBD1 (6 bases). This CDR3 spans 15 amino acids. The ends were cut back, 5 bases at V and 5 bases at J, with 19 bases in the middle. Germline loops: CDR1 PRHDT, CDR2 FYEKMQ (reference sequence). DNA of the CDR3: TGTGCCAGCAGCCTACGCTCGGGACAACTGGACGAGCAGTACTTC. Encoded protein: CASSLRSGQLDEQYF.

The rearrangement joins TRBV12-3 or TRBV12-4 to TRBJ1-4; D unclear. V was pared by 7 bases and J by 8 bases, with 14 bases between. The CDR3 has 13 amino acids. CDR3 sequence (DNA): TGTGCCAGCATTACCGGTCCGGGGGAAAAACTGTTTTTT. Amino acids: CASITGPGEKLFF.

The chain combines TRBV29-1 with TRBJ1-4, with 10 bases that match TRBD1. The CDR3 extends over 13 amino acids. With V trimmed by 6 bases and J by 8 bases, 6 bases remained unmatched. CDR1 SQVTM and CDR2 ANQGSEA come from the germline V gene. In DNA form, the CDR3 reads TGCAGCGTGGACAGGGGGAGAGGGGAAAAACTGTTTTTT. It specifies CSVDRGRGEKLFF. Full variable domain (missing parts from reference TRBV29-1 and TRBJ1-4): SAVISQKPSRDICQRGTSLTIQCQVDSQVTMMFWYRQQPGQSLTLIATANQGSEATYESGFVIDKFPISRPNLTFSTLTVSNMSPEDSSIYLCSVDRGRGEKLFFGSGTQLSVL.

This chain's CDR3 is CASSPPDRRLMYNEQFF. The CDR3 DNA reads as TGTGCCAGCTCACCACCGGACAGGCGACTTATGTACAATGAGCAGTTCTTC. The chain has TRBV18 and TRBJ2-1; 7 nucleotides align to TRBD1. The V gene's germline CDR1 is KGHSH and CDR2 LQKENI. The CDR3 loop spans 17 amino acids. After removal of 0 bases from V and 4 bases from J, the junction contained 9 bases not matched to a gene.

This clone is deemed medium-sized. This CDR3 reads CATSTHSGGSYNEQFF. In DNA form, the CDR3 reads TGTGCCACCAGCACGCACTCAGGGGGCTCCTACAATGAGCAGTTCTTC. V usage is TRBV15 and J usage is TRBJ2-1; TRBD1 matches 7 bases. After removal of 4 bases from V and 0 bases from J, the junction contained 6 bases not matched to a gene. The CDR3 is 16 amino acids. In germline, CDR1 is LNHNV, CDR2 YYDKDF (reference sequence).

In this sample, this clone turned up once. This CDR3 reads CSASLPYEQYF. DNA for the CDR3: TGCAGTGCTAGCCTACCCTACGAGCAGTACTTC. The J gene is TRBJ2-7, the V gene TRBV20-1; no definite D call. The CDR3 is made up of 11 amino acids. CDR1 and CDR2 from the germline V gene are DFQATT and SNEGSKA (reference sequence). Trimming took off 3 bases at V and 2 bases at J, with 5 bases between the two ends.

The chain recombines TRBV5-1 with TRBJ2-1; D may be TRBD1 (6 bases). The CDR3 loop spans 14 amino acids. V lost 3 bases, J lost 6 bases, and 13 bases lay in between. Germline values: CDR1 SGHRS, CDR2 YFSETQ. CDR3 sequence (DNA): TGCGCCAGCAGCTGGCAGGGGTATTCCAATGAGCAGTTCTTC. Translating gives CASSWQGYSNEQFF.